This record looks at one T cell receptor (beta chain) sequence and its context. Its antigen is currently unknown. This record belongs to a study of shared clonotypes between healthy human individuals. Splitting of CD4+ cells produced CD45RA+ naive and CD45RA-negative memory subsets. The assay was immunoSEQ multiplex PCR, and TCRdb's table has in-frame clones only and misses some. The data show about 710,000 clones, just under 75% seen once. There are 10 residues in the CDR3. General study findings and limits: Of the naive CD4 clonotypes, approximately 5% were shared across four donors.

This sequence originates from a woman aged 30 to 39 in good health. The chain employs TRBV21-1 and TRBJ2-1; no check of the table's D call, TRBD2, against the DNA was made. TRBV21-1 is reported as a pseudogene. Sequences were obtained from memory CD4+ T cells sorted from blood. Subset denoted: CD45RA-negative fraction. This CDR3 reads CASLSDEQFF. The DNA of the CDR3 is TGTGCCAGCTTATCGGATGAGCAGTTCTTC.